Listed below are T cell receptor beta chains from one sample, sequenced in a study of response to subunit inactivated influenza vaccine. TCRdb redid the calling of the RT-PCR reads with MiXCR, one entry per CDR3 protein. The data show 700,000 to 900,000 distinct CDR3 sequences, with 21% seen just once and 9.5% to 13% held by the top ten. The sample consisted of PBMCs from blood, taken roughly 5 days after vaccination. All receptors derive from a man in his forties or fifties who received an inactivated influenza vaccine. CDR3s leave out the opening cysteine and the closing phenylalanine or tryptophan.

CDR3 length,V gene,J gene,CDR3 protein
12,TRBV20-1,TRBJ2-4,SAGTSEAKNIQY
13,TRBV4-1,TRBJ2-1,ASSQVARGVDEQF
11,TRBV6-1,TRBJ2-7,ASRFGQAYEQY
14,TRBV11-2,TRBJ2-1,ASSLGRSSSYNEQF
13,TRBV28,TRBJ2-5,ASSAGLAGGETQY
10,TRBV9,TRBJ2-3,ASTGGGNTQY
14,TRBV5-1,TRBJ2-2,ASSYRTGGNTGELF
12,TRBV10-3,TRBJ2-7,AISRGQGAQEQY
13,TRBV4-3,TRBJ2-1,ASSQAGAEYNEQF
10,TRBV5-1,TRBJ2-7,ASTPGGGEQY
14,TRBV13,TRBJ2-3,ASSSRRGTLPDTQY
13,TRBV6-1,TRBJ2-1,ASNLAGGPENEQF
10,TRBV20-1,TRBJ2-1,SALQGGREQF
14,TRBV19,TRBJ2-7,ASSIASGTGVDEQY
11,TRBV6-2/TRBV6-3,TRBJ2-5,ASRDSLQETQY
13,TRBV7-2,TRBJ2-2,ASSRTSGTTGELF
14,TRBV27,TRBJ2-2,ASSLPRDTNTGELF
13,TRBV12-3/TRBV12-4,TRBJ2-3,ASKRDTSSTDTQY
12,TRBV11-1,TRBJ1-2,ASSFGMGNYGYT
12,TRBV29-1,TRBJ2-5,SVSSGSRVETQY
13,TRBV9,TRBJ1-2,ASSVGRGQGYGYT
11,TRBV7-2,TRBJ2-3,ASKERNTDTQY
12,TRBV5-1,TRBJ2-5,ASSKGTAQETQY
10,TRBV5-5,TRBJ2-1,ASSGGNNEQF
11,TRBV7-2,TRBJ1-2,ASSLTGARGYT
11,TRBV7-2,TRBJ2-7,ASNFQGSYEQY
14,TRBV24-1,TRBJ2-1,ATSDPLTGGYNEQF
13,TRBV20-1,TRBJ2-7,SARGLAAVSYEQY
12,TRBV5-6,TRBJ2-5,ASSFLAAQETQY
9,TRBV12-3/TRBV12-4,TRBJ2-2,ASKKAGELF
12,TRBV24-1,TRBJ1-5,ATSPGGSSQPQH
11,TRBV6-1,TRBJ2-7,ASSQGPQYEQY
10,TRBV12-3/TRBV12-4,TRBJ2-7,ASSLSGPGQY
12,TRBV20-1,TRBJ2-5,SAMTSGGFGTQY
12,TRBV7-2,TRBJ2-1,ASSLIVGEAEQF
12,TRBV21-1,TRBJ2-3,ASSTPFSTDTQY
15,TRBV4-2,TRBJ1-4,ASSGIGRTGALEKLF
12,TRBV6-2/TRBV6-3,TRBJ2-1,ASSPGPFDNEQF
10,TRBV2,TRBJ1-1,ASSEGGRQAF
13,TRBV7-9,TRBJ1-1,ASSLGATMNTEAF
13,TRBV12-3/TRBV12-4,TRBJ2-2,ASMGGLGNTGELF
13,TRBV7-9,TRBJ1-4,ASSPRGGVREKLF
13,TRBV18,TRBJ1-1,ASSPSSDRNTEAF
15,TRBV4-3,TRBJ1-1,ASSQIRRDTLNTEAF
10,TRBV10-3,TRBJ2-7,AGSGTSYEQY
14,TRBV7-9,TRBJ2-7,ASSLAGQGETYEQY
13,TRBV5-6,TRBJ2-5,ASNRGLAKQETQY
11,TRBV29-1,TRBJ2-2,SVEGGVTGELF
14,TRBV10-3,TRBJ1-4,AIAPGDRVKSEKLF
14,TRBV4-3,TRBJ2-5,ASSQDALFSQETQY
8,TRBV5-1,TRBJ2-1,ASSPSEVF
17,TRBV6-1,TRBJ1-1,ASSQNPQAITSLYTEAF